The T cell receptor (beta chain) described here comes from a study of blood T cell repertoires in COVID-19. This CDR3 is built from 15 residues. CDR1 is MDHEN, CDR2 SYDVKM, per germline. After removal of 3 bases from V and 4 bases from J, the junction contained 5 bases not matched to a gene. TCRdb's table, derived via immunoSEQ multiplex PCR, lists solely in-frame clones and lacks some. The sample shows 45,000 to 65,000 clones, about 77% of them seen only once. This chain uses TRBV28 with TRBJ1-4; 7 bases match TRBD1. This clonotype originated in a man in his 70s with active or convalescent COVID-19. The sequenced sample consisted of peripheral blood. CDR3 coding DNA: TGTGCCAGCAGTTTCCGGACAGGTATTAATGAAAAACTGTTTTTT. Residues: CASSFRTGINEKLFF.